A selection of T cell receptor beta chains follows, all from one sample in a study of Ad26.COV2.S vaccination and SARS-CoV-2 variants. Repertoires were generated with immunoSEQ multiplex PCR, while TCRdb's copy carries only in-frame clones and drops some. The sample contains about 280,000 clones, around 87% of which appear only once. Material: peripheral blood, obtained in a trial of Ad26.COV2.S vaccine versus placebo. The receptors were sampled from a person aged 18-60 years who received the Ad26.COV2.S COVID-19 vaccine or a placebo. Both conserved end residues are part of each CDR3. The D gene is left open where the match is weak. A row's size may be missing; if present it is once, few, many or a size class.

clone_size: -
v_call: TRBV11-2
j_call: TRBJ1-1
d_call: -
cdr3_aa: CASLPGGNTEAFF
cdr3_nt: TGTGCCAGCCTCCCCGGGGGGAACACTGAAGCTTTCTTT

clone_size: -
v_call: TRBV25-1
j_call: TRBJ1-1
d_call: -
cdr3_aa: CASSNSPGAEGSTEAFF
cdr3_nt: TGTGCCAGCAGTAACTCTCCCGGGGCCGAGGGGAGCACTGAAGCTTTCTTT

clone_size: -
v_call: TRBV6-5
j_call: TRBJ2-7
d_call: -
cdr3_aa: CASRITGSREQYF
cdr3_nt: TGTGCCAGCAGGATCACAGGGTCCCGCGAGCAGTACTTC

clone_size: -
v_call: TRBV3-1/TRBV3-2
j_call: TRBJ2-3
d_call: -
cdr3_aa: CASSLGTTDTQYF
cdr3_nt: TGTGCCAGCAGCCTTGGGACCACAGATACGCAGTATTTT

clone_size: -
v_call: TRBV20-1
j_call: TRBJ1-2
d_call: -
cdr3_aa: CSASERNYGYTF
cdr3_nt: TGCAGTGCTAGTGAGAGGAACTATGGCTACACCTTC

clone_size: -
v_call: TRBV7-2
j_call: TRBJ2-7
d_call: TRBD2
cdr3_aa: CASSLALATGEQYF
cdr3_nt: TGTGCCAGCAGCTTGGCACTAGCGACTGGCGAGCAGTACTTC

clone_size: -
v_call: TRBV2
j_call: TRBJ2-1
d_call: TRBD2
cdr3_aa: CASAGGEQFF
cdr3_nt: TGTGCCAGTGCGGGGGGGGAGCAGTTCTTC

clone_size: once
v_call: TRBV28
j_call: TRBJ1-5
d_call: -
cdr3_aa: CASSRTVGQPQHF
cdr3_nt: TGTGCCAGCAGTCGGACAGTCGGCCAGCCCCAGCATTTT

clone_size: -
v_call: TRBV6-2/TRBV6-3
j_call: TRBJ2-4
d_call: TRBD2
cdr3_aa: CASSYVGGLAKNIQYF
cdr3_nt: TGTGCCAGCAGTTACGTGGGGGGGTTGGCCAAAAACATTCAGTACTTC

clone_size: -
v_call: TRBV7-2
j_call: TRBJ2-2
d_call: TRBD2
cdr3_aa: CASSISGGWNTGELFF
cdr3_nt: TGTGCCAGCAGCATTAGCGGGGGCTGGAACACCGGGGAGCTGTTTTTT

clone_size: -
v_call: TRBV10-3
j_call: TRBJ2-1
d_call: TRBD1
cdr3_aa: CAILGGTGGIGEQFF
cdr3_nt: TGTGCCATCCTTGGAGGGACAGGGGGTATAGGGGAGCAGTTCTTC

clone_size: -
v_call: TRBV6-5
j_call: TRBJ2-2
d_call: TRBD2
cdr3_aa: CASKASGRHTGELFF
cdr3_nt: TGTGCCAGCAAGGCTAGCGGGAGACACACCGGGGAGCTGTTTTTT

clone_size: -
v_call: TRBV11-2
j_call: TRBJ1-5
d_call: -
cdr3_aa: CASSLGQAGQPQHF
cdr3_nt: TGTGCCAGCAGCTTAGGGCAGGCCGGTCAGCCCCAGCATTTT

clone_size: -
v_call: TRBV6-5
j_call: TRBJ2-5
d_call: -
cdr3_aa: CASSYSDDIQETQYF
cdr3_nt: TGTGCCAGCAGTTACTCGGATGATATCCAAGAGACCCAGTACTTC

clone_size: -
v_call: TRBV27
j_call: TRBJ2-1
d_call: -
cdr3_aa: CASSLWGNEQFF
cdr3_nt: TGTGCCAGCAGTTTATGGGGGAATGAGCAGTTCTTC

clone_size: -
v_call: TRBV2
j_call: TRBJ2-3
d_call: -
cdr3_aa: CASSELSLGREGARDTQYF
cdr3_nt: TGTGCCAGCAGTGAACTAAGCCTGGGGCGTGAAGGGGCCAGGGATACGCAGTATTTT

clone_size: -
v_call: TRBV7-2
j_call: TRBJ1-2
d_call: -
cdr3_aa: CASSLEWGQLNYGYTF
cdr3_nt: TGTGCCAGCAGCTTAGAGTGGGGTCAGCTAAACTATGGCTACACCTTC

clone_size: -
v_call: TRBV5-4
j_call: TRBJ2-3
d_call: TRBD2
cdr3_aa: CASSLRREGPTDTQYF
cdr3_nt: TGTGCCAGCAGCTTGAGGCGGGAGGGCCCCACAGATACGCAGTATTTT

clone_size: -
v_call: TRBV7-2
j_call: TRBJ2-5
d_call: -
cdr3_aa: CASIRQRQETQYF
cdr3_nt: TGTGCCAGCATTAGGCAGAGACAAGAGACCCAGTACTTC

clone_size: -
v_call: TRBV7-9
j_call: TRBJ1-6
d_call: TRBD1
cdr3_aa: CASSSTGTGGSPLHF
cdr3_nt: TGTGCCAGCAGCTCGACCGGGACAGGCGGTTCACCCCTCCACTTT

clone_size: -
v_call: TRBV5-1
j_call: TRBJ2-7
d_call: TRBD1
cdr3_aa: CASSRQGAREQYF
cdr3_nt: TGCGCCAGCAGTCGACAGGGGGCGCGTGAGCAGTACTTC

clone_size: few
v_call: TRBV5-1
j_call: TRBJ1-2
d_call: TRBD1
cdr3_aa: CASSLGQGSGGYTF
cdr3_nt: TGCGCCAGCAGCTTGGGACAGGGGTCCGGGGGCTACACCTTC

clone_size: -
v_call: TRBV7-8
j_call: TRBJ2-3
d_call: -
cdr3_aa: CASSFSSGTDTQYF
cdr3_nt: TGTGCCAGCAGCTTCTCTAGCGGCACAGATACGCAGTATTTT

clone_size: -
v_call: TRBV30
j_call: TRBJ1-1
d_call: -
cdr3_aa: CAWSRQQNTEAFF
cdr3_nt: TGTGCCTGGAGTCGACAGCAAAACACTGAAGCTTTCTTT

clone_size: -
v_call: TRBV5-1
j_call: TRBJ1-3
d_call: -
cdr3_aa: CASSLVPGRGNTIYF
cdr3_nt: TGCGCCAGCAGCTTGGTGCCGGGGCGCGGAAACACCATATATTTT

clone_size: -
v_call: TRBV6-6
j_call: TRBJ2-1
d_call: TRBD2
cdr3_aa: CASTFRLAGSYNEQFF
cdr3_nt: TGTGCCAGCACTTTCAGACTAGCGGGGTCATACAATGAGCAGTTCTTC

clone_size: -
v_call: TRBV6-4
j_call: TRBJ2-3
d_call: TRBD2
cdr3_aa: CASSGPPTGGPLNTSDTQYF
cdr3_nt: TGTGCCAGCAGCGGGCCCCCTACGGGAGGGCCACTCAACACATCTGATACGCAGTATTTT